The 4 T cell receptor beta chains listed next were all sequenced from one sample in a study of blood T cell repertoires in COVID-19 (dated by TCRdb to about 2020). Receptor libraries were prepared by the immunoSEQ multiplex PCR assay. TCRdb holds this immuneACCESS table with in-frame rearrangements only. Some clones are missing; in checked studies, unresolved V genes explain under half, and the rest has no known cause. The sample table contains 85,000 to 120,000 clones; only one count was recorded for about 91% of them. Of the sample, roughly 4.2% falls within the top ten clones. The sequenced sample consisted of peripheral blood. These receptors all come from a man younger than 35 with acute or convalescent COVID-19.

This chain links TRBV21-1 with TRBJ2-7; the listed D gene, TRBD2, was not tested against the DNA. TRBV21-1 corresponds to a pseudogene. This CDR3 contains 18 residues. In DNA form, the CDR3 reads TGTGCCAGCAACTGGAAAACCGGGACTAGCGGGAGGGCCTACGAGCAGTACTTC. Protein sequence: CASNWKTGTSGRAYEQYF.

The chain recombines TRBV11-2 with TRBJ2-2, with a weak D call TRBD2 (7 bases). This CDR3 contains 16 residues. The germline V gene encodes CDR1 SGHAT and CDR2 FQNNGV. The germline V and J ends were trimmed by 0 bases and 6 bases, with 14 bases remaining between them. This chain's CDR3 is CASSLDPWGGPGELFF. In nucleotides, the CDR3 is TGTGCCAGCAGCTTAGACCCCTGGGGGGGGCCCGGGGAGCTGTTTTTT. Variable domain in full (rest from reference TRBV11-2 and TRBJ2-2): EAGVAQSPRYKIIEKRQSVAFWCNPISGHATLYWYQQILGQGPKLLIQFQNNGVVDDSQLPKDRFSAERLKGVDSTLKIQPAKLEDSAVYLCASSLDPWGGPGELFFGEGSRLTVL.

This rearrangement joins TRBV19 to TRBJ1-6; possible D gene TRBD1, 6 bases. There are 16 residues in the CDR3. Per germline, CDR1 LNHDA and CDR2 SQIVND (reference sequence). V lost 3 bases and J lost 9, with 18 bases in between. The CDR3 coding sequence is TGTGCCAGTAGTATTCGGCCCGGGGGGGCTGGTTCACCCCTCCACTTT. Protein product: CASSIRPGGAGSPLHF.

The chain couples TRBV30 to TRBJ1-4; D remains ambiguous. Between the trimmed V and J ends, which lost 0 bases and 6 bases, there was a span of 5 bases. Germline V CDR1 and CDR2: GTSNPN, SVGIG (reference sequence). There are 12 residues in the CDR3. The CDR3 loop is CAWSVTDEKLFF. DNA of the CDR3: TGTGCCTGGAGTGTAACAGATGAAAAACTGTTTTTT.